A single sample gave rise to the 32 T cell receptor beta chains below, sequenced in a study of T cell responses to AZD1222 COVID-19 vaccine (dated by TCRdb to the early 2020s). Libraries were prepared through the immunoSEQ multiplex PCR assay. Imported from immuneACCESS, the table was reduced by TCRdb to in-frame sequences with V and J called. These copies leave out some clones; in studies compared against another copy, an unresolved V gene accounts for under half, and the cause of the remainder is not known. For this sample the table gives about 120,000 clones, of which roughly nine tenths were detected only once. The ten top clones hold around 1.5% of the sample. The label giving this sample's time point can be read as: baseline before first vaccination. The sample here was peripheral blood, taken on day 0 of AZD1222 vaccination. The receptors shown here come from an adult in good health.

The CDR3 sequence is CATSDDREAGEAFF. The CDR3 nucleotides are TGTGCCACCAGTGATGACAGGGAGGCAGGTGAAGCTTTCTTT. This sequence joins TRBV24-1 and TRBJ1-1, with TRBD1 identical over 7 bases. The V and J ends lost 3 bases and 7 bases, in that order; junction bases with no gene match: 7. CDR3 length: 14 residues. Germline V CDR1 and CDR2: KGHDR, SFDVKD.

This chain connects TRBV10-3 to TRBJ2-3, with unresolved D. The CDR3 has 15 residues. Germline assignment: CDR1 ENHRY and CDR2 SYGVKD. V lost 0 bases and J lost 2, with 9 bases in between. The CDR3 nucleotides read TGTGCCATCAGTGAGTCAGGCGAGTACACAGATACGCAGTATTTT. Its protein product is CAISESGEYTDTQYF.

This chain links TRBV29-1 with TRBJ1-3; D is uncertain. V was clipped by 3 bases and J by 0 bases, with 9 bases between them. This CDR3 has 14 amino acids. Germline V gene lookup returns CDR1 SQVTM and CDR2 ANQGSEA. The CDR3 loop reads CSVEDPYSGNTIYF. The CDR3 coding sequence is TGCAGCGTTGAGGACCCTTACTCTGGAAACACCATATATTTT.

The rearrangement uses TRBV10-2 and TRBJ2-1, with D possibly being TRBD1 (5 bases). The V end lost 0 bases, the J end lost 8 bases, and 11 bases lay between the germline ends. CDR3 length equals 14 residues. Germline values: CDR1 WSHSY, CDR2 SAAADI. CDR3 loop: CASSESKGFDEQFF. CDR3 nucleotides: TGCGCCAGCAGTGAGTCTAAGGGGTTCGATGAGCAGTTCTTC.

The CDR3 spells CASAAGVATDTQYF. The CDR3 nucleotides read TGTGCCAGCGCGGCGGGGGTCGCTACAGATACGCAGTATTTT. The chain uses TRBV6-5 and TRBJ2-3, with 7 bases matching TRBD2. Unmatched junction bases numbered 8, after V lost 8 bases and J lost 3 bases. CDR3 length: 14 amino acids. Germline CDR1 and CDR2: MNHEY and SVGAGI.

The rearrangement uses TRBV7-2 and TRBJ1-1; D not resolved. The CDR3 has 14 residues. The V end lost 2 bases, the J end lost 3 bases, and 10 bases lay between the germline ends. Germline CDR1 is SGHTA and CDR2 is FQGNSA. CDR3 residues: CASSLRPFDTEAFF. The DNA of the CDR3 is TGTGCCAGCAGCTTACGCCCGTTTGACACTGAAGCTTTCTTT.

The sample holds one count of this clone. This sequence joins TRBV13 and TRBJ2-6; D might be TRBD2 (6 bases). CDR3 length equals 17 residues. Per the germline V gene, CDR1 is PRHDT and CDR2 is FYEKMQ (reference sequence). V was cut by 5 bases and J by 2 bases, with 16 bases left in between. CDR3 in DNA: TGTGCCAGCAGCCTCGGGGCGGGGACCCCTGGGGCCAACGTCCTGACTTTC. The encoded protein is CASSLGAGTPGANVLTF.

CDR3 region: CASSLRFSDTQYF. The CDR3 DNA is TGTGCCAGCAGCTTAAGGTTCTCGGATACGCAGTATTTT. The gene calls are TRBV7-3 and TRBJ2-3; unclear D gene. Germline values: CDR1 SGHTA, CDR2 FQGTGA. CDR3 length: 13 residues. V gave up 1 base and J gave up 6 bases, with 8 bases separating them. Together with reference TRBV7-3 and TRBJ2-3, the CDR3 gives the full variable domain: GAGVSQTPSNKVTEKGKYVELRCDPISGHTALYWYRQSLGQGPEFLIYFQGTGAADDSGLPNDRFFAVRPEGSVSTLKIQRTERGDSAVYLCASSLRFSDTQYFGPGTRLTVL.

This chain joins TRBV11-3 and TRBJ2-5; 7 nucleotides line up with TRBD2. Unmatched junction bases numbered 4, after V lost 5 bases and J lost 4 bases. This CDR3 spans 13 amino acids. CDR1 and CDR2 from the germline V gene are SGHNT and YENEEA. CDR3 sequence: CASSLQRGETQYF. CDR3 bases: TGTGCCAGCAGCCTACAGCGGGGAGAGACCCAGTACTTC.

This clone occurred once. The genes are TRBV4-1 and TRBJ1-3; D is unclear. The V end lost 4 bases, the J end lost 4 bases, and 26 bases lay between the germline ends. Germline-derived CDR1 and CDR2 are MGHRA and YSYEKL. The CDR3 totals 19 residues. CDR3 in amino acids: CASSLSRAGGRRAGNTIYF. CDR3 coding DNA: TGCGCCAGCAGCCTCTCTCGGGCGGGAGGCCGACGCGCAGGAAACACCATATATTTT.

This chain links TRBV7-3 with TRBJ2-1; 9 positions match TRBD1. The germline V gene encodes CDR1 SGHTA and CDR2 FQGTGA. The V and J ends lost 5 bases and 8 bases, in that order; junction bases with no gene match: 4. The length of the CDR3 is 13 residues. In nucleotides, the CDR3 is TGTGCCAGCAGCATCTACAGGGGGCATGAGCAGTTCTTC. It yields the protein CASSIYRGHEQFF.

CDR3 residues: CASSLTGTAATNEKLFF. CDR3 sequence (DNA): TGTGCCAGCAGCTTAACCGGGACAGCTGCAACTAATGAAAAACTGTTTTTT. This rearrangement joins TRBV7-9 to TRBJ1-4; 7 positions agree with TRBD1. Looked up from germline, CDR1 is SEHNR and CDR2 is FQNEAQ (reference sequence). The CDR3 covers 17 residues. V lost 2 bases and J lost 0; bases outside the gene matches: 6.

The V call is TRBV2, the J call TRBJ1-4; D is perhaps TRBD1 (6 bases). Trimming removed 6 bases from V and 5 bases from J, with 10 bases in between. Germline-derived CDR1 and CDR2 are SNHLY and FYNNEI. The CDR3 spans 13 residues. The CDR3, as DNA: TGTGCCAGCAGGAGGGGGGGCAATGAAAAACTGTTTTTT. Translated, it gives CASRRGGNEKLFF.

The V gene is TRBV12-5, the J gene TRBJ1-5; TRBD1 matches at 10 bases. The CDR3 consists of 20 residues. CDR1 is LGHNT and CDR2 is FRNRAP in the germline V gene. V gave up 6 bases and J gave up 5 bases; unmatched junction bases: 22. CDR3 DNA sequence: TGTGCTAGTGGCTTTACCGGGACAGGGGTGATTAATTATAAAGATCAGCCCCAGCATTTT. Amino acids: CASGFTGTGVINYKDQPQHF.

The V and J genes are TRBV4-3 and TRBJ1-2; D gene ambiguous. V was pared by 4 bases and J by 4 bases, with 13 bases between. This CDR3 is built from 14 residues. From germline, CDR1 is LGHNA and CDR2 YSLEER. This CDR3 reads CASSPTRGSYGYTF. The CDR3, as DNA: TGCGCCAGCAGCCCGACGCGGGGTAGCTATGGCTACACCTTC.

The chain recombines TRBV24-1 with TRBJ1-1, with 8 bases matching TRBD1. Trimming took 5 bases from V and 1 from J; bases not matched to a gene: 5. This CDR3 region has 15 residues. Germline V CDR1 and CDR2: KGHDR, SFDVKD. CDR3 residues: CATSAGGKKNTEAFF. CDR3 in DNA: TGTGCCACCAGTGCAGGGGGCAAGAAGAACACTGAAGCTTTCTTT.

In regard to this clone: This CDR3 is also generated by other DNA sequences in the sample. The chain combines TRBV19 with TRBJ1-1; D is uncertain. Trimming stripped 2 bases from V and 1 base from J, with 5 bases between. Germline values: CDR1 LNHDA, CDR2 SQIVND (reference sequence). This CDR3 is 13 amino acids long. The CDR3 reads CASSIRENTEAFF. The CDR3 DNA follows: TGTGCCAGTAGTATAAGGGAGAACACTGAAGCTTTCTTT.

The CDR3: CASSRSGRTVEQFF. CDR3 nucleotide sequence: TGTGCCAGCAGCCGTAGCGGGAGGACGGTTGAGCAGTTCTTC. This chain joins TRBV2 and TRBJ2-1; 10 nucleotides align to TRBD2. The V gene's germline CDR1 is SNHLY and CDR2 FYNNEI. The CDR3 runs to 14 residues. Germline trimming cut 6 bases from V and 9 bases from J; bases unmatched to any gene: 8. The full variable domain, completed using reference TRBV2 and TRBJ2-1, is EPEVTQTPSHQVTQMGQEVILRCVPISNHLYFYWYRQILGQKVEFLVSFYNNEISEKSEIFDDQFSVERPDGSNFTLKIRSTKLEDSAMYFCASSRSGRTVEQFFGPGTRLTVL.

The chain joins TRBV6-6 to TRBJ1-1; D uncertain. Trimming removed 2 bases at V and 10 bases at J, with 8 bases between. The germline V gene has CDR1 MNHNY and CDR2 SVGAGI (reference sequence). This CDR3 has 11 amino acids. The CDR3 protein is CASSYGSGAFF. DNA of the CDR3: TGTGCCAGCAGTTACGGGTCAGGAGCTTTCTTT.

The DNA for the CDR3 is TGTGCCAGTAGTCCCGGGACACGAGCGTCGAGTCAGCCCCAGCATTTT. Its translation: CASSPGTRASSQPQHF. The chain couples TRBV19 to TRBJ1-5; a possible D gene is TRBD1 (6 bases). The CDR3 is 16 amino acids. V was shortened by 5 bases and J by 6 bases, with 20 bases between the two germline ends. Germline V gene sequence: CDR1 LNHDA, CDR2 SQIVND (reference sequence).

V and J are TRBV6-2 or TRBV6-3 and TRBJ1-2, with 7 nucleotides matching TRBD1. This CDR3 has 18 residues. The germline V gene has CDR1 MNHEY and CDR2 SVGEGT. V dropped 5 bases and J dropped 6; count of bases not matched to a gene: 21. The CDR3 sequence is CASSPLPYTGAILHGYTF. For the CDR3, the DNA is TGTGCCAGCAGTCCACTACCCTACACAGGGGCTATTCTCCATGGCTACACCTTC.

The V call is TRBV29-1, the J call TRBJ1-2; D ambiguous. Trimming shortened V by 7 bases and J by 3 bases, and 12 bases separated the two germline ends. CDR1 is SQVTM and CDR2 is ANQGSEA in the germline V gene. This CDR3 contains 12 residues. The CDR3 sequence: CSADRDYYGYTF. In DNA, the CDR3 is TGCAGCGCTGACCGGGATTACTATGGCTACACCTTC.

The J gene is TRBJ2-1, the V gene TRBV19; 8 bases map to TRBD1. Germline CDR1 reads LNHDA; CDR2 reads SQIVND (reference sequence). The CDR3 covers 16 residues. The V segment lost 4 bases and the J segment 8 bases; nucleotides outside the gene matches: 13. In DNA form, the CDR3 reads TGTGCCAGTAGTAGTTGGACAGGGCTACAGCGGGATGAGCAGTTCTTC. Protein product: CASSSWTGLQRDEQFF.

The table lists this clone with a few counts. J is TRBJ1-1 and V is TRBV6-5; possible D gene TRBD1, 6 bases. Germline CDR1 MNHEY, CDR2 SVGAGI. V dropped 6 bases and J dropped 10 bases, with 15 bases sitting between them. The CDR3 has 12 residues. CDR3 coding DNA: TGTGCCAGCAGCCCACGCAAGGGGGGAGCTTTCTTT. Translation gives CASSPRKGGAFF.

This chain joins TRBV12-3 or TRBV12-4 and TRBJ1-2; TRBD1 agrees at 7 bases. This CDR3 is 13 amino acids long. V trimming: 6 bases; J trimming: 4 bases; junction bases outside the gene matches: 5. CDR3 bases: TGTGCCAGCAGACAGGGGCGACTCTATGGCTACACCTTC. This codes for CASRQGRLYGYTF.

CDR3 sequence: CASSWTGSIGRPLHF. The CDR3 nucleotides are TGTGCCAGCAGCTGGACAGGGTCGATAGGCCGGCCCCTCCACTTT. This sequence joins TRBV14 and TRBJ1-6, with TRBD1 matching 8 bases. The CDR3 loop spans 15 amino acids. The germline gives CDR1 SGHDN, CDR2 FVKESK. Trimming removed 5 bases from V and 13 bases from J; junction bases left unmatched: 13.

The genes are TRBV9 and TRBJ1-1, with D tentatively TRBD1 (6 bases). The V end was cut by 0 bases, the J end by 5 bases, with 8 bases between. The CDR3 runs 13 residues. Germline V gives CDR1 SGDLS, CDR2 YYNGEE. The CDR3 spells CASSVEGGTEAFF. DNA of the CDR3: TGTGCCAGCAGCGTAGAGGGGGGGACTGAAGCTTTCTTT.

The chain carries TRBV2 and TRBJ2-7; D is ambiguous. V lost 4 bases and J 7 bases, leaving 17 bases between the germline ends. The CDR3 consists of 14 residues. CDR1 and CDR2 (germline): SNHLY, FYNNEI. CDR3 residues: CASSVASTLGEQYV. CDR3 bases: TGTGCCAGCAGTGTGGCCTCCACATTGGGGGAGCAGTACGTC.

The chain links TRBV7-2 to TRBJ2-1; 7 bases are a match to TRBD2. The germline CDR1 and CDR2 sequences are SGHTA and FQGNSA. The CDR3 is 14 residues long. V lost 4 bases, J lost 7 bases, and 7 bases stayed unmatched. CDR3 bases: TGTGCCAGCAGCTCAAGCGGGGCCGTTAATGAGCAGTTCTTC. As protein: CASSSSGAVNEQFF.

The rearrangement uses TRBV3-1 (or the pseudogene TRBV3-2) and TRBJ2-2; no clear D. The length of the CDR3 is 15 residues. V was trimmed by 3 bases and J by 4 bases, leaving 12 bases between them. Germline-derived CDR1 and CDR2 are LGHDT and YNNKEL (reference sequence). The CDR3 nucleotides are TGTGCCAGCAGCCAGACCTCGGCGTTCACCGGGGAGCTGTTTTTT. It specifies CASSQTSAFTGELFF.

This chain connects TRBV3-1 (or the pseudogene TRBV3-2) to TRBJ1-5; no reliable D call. V shed 0 bases and J shed 3 bases, with 9 bases lying between them. Germline V gene sequence: CDR1 LGHDT, CDR2 YNNKEL (reference sequence). The CDR3 sequence is 15 residues long. The CDR3 reads CASSQDTTVNQPQHF. The CDR3 region has the DNA TGTGCCAGCAGCCAAGATACGACGGTCAATCAGCCCCAGCATTTT.

The V and J genes are TRBV3-1 (or the pseudogene TRBV3-2) and TRBJ2-1; 9 positions agree with TRBD2. With V trimmed by 3 bases and J by 3 bases, 3 bases remained unmatched. Germline loops: CDR1 LGHDT, CDR2 YNNKEL (reference sequence). The CDR3 spans 15 residues. The chain's CDR3 is CASSQGLAFYNEQFF. The CDR3 DNA reads as TGTGCCAGCAGCCAGGGACTAGCTTTCTACAATGAGCAGTTCTTC.